Each of the 21 T cell receptor beta chains below was sequenced from the same sample in a study of blood T cell repertoires in COVID-19. The repertoire was sequenced with immunoSEQ multiplex PCR; TCRdb's copy has only in-frame clones and lacks some. Of about 92,000 clones in the sample, over 75% were seen once. Sequencing input: peripheral blood. These receptors all stem from a human donor in a cohort sampled during active COVID-19.

The genes are TRBV29-1 and TRBJ2-7; TRBD1 agrees at 9 bases. Germline V CDR1 and CDR2: SQVTM, ANQGSEA. This CDR3 is 13 amino acids long. V lost 4 bases, J lost 6 bases, and 7 bases stayed unmatched. As DNA, the CDR3 is TGCAGCGTTGCCCCGGGACAGGGTTCCGAGCAGTACTTC. Amino acid sequence: CSVAPGQGSEQYF.

The chain couples TRBV7-2 to TRBJ1-1; D unclear. Germline V gene sequence: CDR1 SGHTA, CDR2 FQGNSA. The V end lost 3 bases, the J end lost 1 base, and 9 bases lay between the germline ends. CDR3 length: 14 residues. CDR3 loop: CASSLTRQNTEAFF. The CDR3 nucleotides are TGTGCCAGCAGCTTGACTCGTCAGAACACTGAAGCTTTCTTT. The variable domain in full, completed from reference TRBV7-2 and TRBJ1-1, reads GAGVSQSPSNKVTEKGKDVELRCDPISGHTALYWYRQSLGQGLEFLIYFQGNSAPDKSGLPSDRFSAERTGGSVSTLTIQRTQQEDSAVYLCASSLTRQNTEAFFGQGTRLTVV.

The chain joins TRBV7-9 to TRBJ1-6, with TRBD1 matching over 9 bases. This CDR3 is 15 amino acids long. The germline CDR1 and CDR2 sequences are SEHNR and FQNEAQ (reference sequence). V trimming: 9 bases; J trimming: 12 bases; junction bases outside the gene matches: 15. DNA of the CDR3: TGTGCCAGTAGTTCTGGGGACAGGGAGATCGGACCCCTCCACTTT. Translated, it gives CASSSGDREIGPLHF.

The chain combines TRBV7-3 with TRBJ2-5; the match to TRBD2 covers 10 bases. The CDR3 has 16 amino acids. Losses at the gene ends were 6 bases for V and 5 bases for J; bases not matched to a gene: 12. Germline CDR1 and CDR2: SGHTA and FQGTGA. In DNA form, the CDR3 reads TGTGCCAGCAGTAAAAGCAGCGGGGGGGCCGAGGAGACCCAGTACTTC. It is translated as CASSKSSGGAEETQYF.

This rearrangement joins TRBV4-3 to TRBJ1-1; D is possibly TRBD1 (6 bases). Germline CDR1 and CDR2: LGHNA and YSLEER. CDR3 length: 17 amino acids. The V gene lost 0 bases and the J gene lost 4 bases, with 18 bases spanning the gap. The CDR3 reads CASSQDLMAGASTEAFF. CDR3 coding DNA: TGCGCCAGCAGCCAAGATTTGATGGCAGGGGCGAGCACTGAAGCTTTCTTT.

The genes are TRBV7-9 and TRBJ2-6; D unclear. CDR1 is SEHNR and CDR2 is FQNEAQ in the germline V gene (reference sequence). Trimming pared 5 bases from V and 8 bases from J, leaving 16 bases between. The CDR3 is 15 amino acids. CDR3 residues: CASSILTGSSNVLTF. In DNA, the CDR3 is TGTGCCAGCAGCATACTAACCGGGTCCTCCAACGTCCTGACTTTC.

V gene TRBV9 combines with J gene TRBJ2-7; tentative D call: TRBD2 (5 bases). The CDR3 runs 13 residues. Deletions cut 0 bases from V and 6 bases from J, with 10 bases between. In germline, CDR1 is SGDLS, CDR2 YYNGEE. The CDR3: CASSVGRSGEQYF. The CDR3 DNA is TGTGCCAGCAGCGTAGGGAGGAGTGGCGAGCAGTACTTC.

The chain joins TRBV6-5 to TRBJ1-6, with a tentative D call TRBD1 (6 bases). The CDR3 sequence is 14 residues long. V lost 7 bases, J lost 8 bases, and 15 bases lay in between. Germline V gives CDR1 MNHEY, CDR2 SVGAGI. The CDR3 is CASTPPGGHSPLHF. CDR3 bases: TGTGCCAGCACCCCCCCGGGGGGCCATTCACCCCTCCACTTT.

This chain connects TRBV7-6 to TRBJ2-1, with D unclear. V shed 5 bases and J shed 7 bases, with 12 bases lying between them. Germline V gene sequence: CDR1 SGHVS, CDR2 FNYEAQ. The CDR3 contains 13 residues. The CDR3 here is CASSPQISNEQFF. CDR3 nucleotide sequence: TGTGCCAGCAGCCCCCAGATATCAAATGAGCAGTTCTTC.

V usage is TRBV30 and J usage is TRBJ2-7; no clear D gene. Trimming stripped 2 bases from V and 0 bases from J, with 11 bases between. This CDR3 is built from 14 residues. Germline CDR1 GTSNPN, CDR2 SVGIG (reference sequence). The CDR3 spells CAWSRGLSSYEQYF. The CDR3 DNA sequence: TGTGCCTGGAGTCGAGGCCTGAGCTCCTACGAGCAGTACTTC.

V usage is TRBV5-1 and J usage is TRBJ2-1; perhaps TRBD1 as D (6 bases). The CDR3 consists of 16 residues. Germline-derived CDR1 and CDR2 are SGHRS and YFSETQ. The V end lost 5 bases, the J end lost 3 bases, and 18 bases lay between the germline ends. CDR3 residues: CASSADPGQRYNEQFF. The CDR3 nucleotides are TGCGCCAGCAGTGCCGACCCGGGACAACGCTACAATGAGCAGTTCTTC.

The chain links TRBV6-4 to TRBJ2-4; TRBD1 agrees at 7 bases. The V and J ends lost 6 bases and 0 bases, in that order; junction bases with no gene match: 8. Germline V gives CDR1 MRHNA, CDR2 SNTAGT. The length of the CDR3 is 16 residues. The CDR3 here is CASRTGAPLAKNIQYF. The CDR3 DNA is TGTGCCAGCAGAACAGGGGCGCCACTAGCCAAAAACATTCAGTACTTC.

Written as DNA, the CDR3 is TGTGCCATCCGGACTGATTACAATGAGCAGTTCTTC. Its translation is CAIRTDYNEQFF. The chain couples TRBV27 to TRBJ2-1; perhaps TRBD2 as D (5 bases). CDR3 length equals 12 residues. Germline V CDR1 and CDR2: MNHEY, SMNVEV (reference sequence). The ends were cut back, 10 bases at V and 4 bases at J, with 11 bases in the middle.

This chain joins TRBV24-1 and TRBJ1-5, with 8 bases lining up with TRBD1. V lost 4 bases and J lost 6; bases outside the gene matches: 10. The CDR3 has 16 residues. The germline V gene encodes CDR1 KGHDR and CDR2 SFDVKD. The CDR3 DNA reads as TGTGCCACCAGTGACCATGGACAGGGAGGGGTTCAGCCCCAGCATTTT. As protein: CATSDHGQGGVQPQHF.

The chain is built from TRBV7-9 and TRBJ1-1; 9 bases map to TRBD1. CDR1 and CDR2 from the germline V gene are SEHNR and FQNEAQ (reference sequence). The CDR3 loop spans 13 amino acids. Trimming at V came to 3 bases and at J to 9 bases, leaving 5 bases not matched to a gene. In DNA, the CDR3 is TGTGCCAGCAGCTTCACGACAGGGGGAAAAGCTTTCTTT. It is translated as CASSFTTGGKAFF.

The V gene is TRBV7-9, the J gene TRBJ2-3, with D hard to call. The CDR3 covers 14 residues. Germline V gene lookup returns CDR1 SEHNR and CDR2 FQNEAQ (reference sequence). V dropped 5 bases and J dropped 0 bases, with 9 bases sitting between them. CDR3 nucleotides: TGTGCCAGCAGCCGACTCGGGAGCACAGATACGCAGTATTTT. Translated: CASSRLGSTDTQYF.

This sequence joins TRBV5-6 and TRBJ2-3; 10 bases fit TRBD2. After removal of 0 bases from V and 0 bases from J, the junction contained 7 bases not matched to a gene. The germline CDR1 and CDR2 sequences are SGHDT and YYEEEE. The CDR3 runs 18 residues. CDR3 DNA: TGTGCCAGCAGCTTGGTCCTAGCGGGAGAGTATAGCACAGATACGCAGTATTTT. Translation: CASSLVLAGEYSTDTQYF. Drawing the rest from reference TRBV5-6 and TRBJ2-3, the complete variable domain is DAGVTQSPTHLIKTRGQQVTLRCSPKSGHDTVSWYQQALGQGPQFIFQYYEEEERQRGNFPDRFSGHQFPNYSSELNVNALLLGDSALYLCASSLVLAGEYSTDTQYFGPGTRLTVL.

The V and J genes are TRBV5-1 and TRBJ1-4; 8 bases align to TRBD1. V shed 4 bases and J 1 base; nucleotides not matched to a gene: 3. Germline V gene lookup returns CDR1 SGHRS and CDR2 YFSETQ. This CDR3 contains 15 residues. The DNA for the CDR3 is TGCGCCAGCAGCCAAGGACAGGGAACTAATGAAAAACTGTTTTTT. This gives the protein CASSQGQGTNEKLFF.

This rearrangement joins TRBV29-1 to TRBJ2-1, with a possible D match to TRBD2 (6 bases). This CDR3 contains 12 residues. Germline values: CDR1 SQVTM, CDR2 ANQGSEA. Trimming took off 4 bases at V and 8 bases at J, with 12 bases between the two ends. Here the CDR3 reads CSVGRGNYEQFF. In DNA, the CDR3 is TGCAGCGTTGGGAGGGGTAACTATGAGCAGTTCTTC.

The chain uses TRBV14 and TRBJ2-7; TRBD2 might be the D (5 bases). The V gene's germline CDR1 is SGHDN and CDR2 FVKESK. Trimming left V 0 bases short and J 3 bases short, with 6 bases between. The CDR3 loop spans 13 amino acids. The CDR3 loop is CASSQDGSYEQYF. CDR3 coding DNA: TGTGCCAGCAGCCAAGATGGGAGCTACGAGCAGTACTTC.

In its sample, this clone was seen a few times. The chain links TRBV9 to TRBJ2-3; TRBD2 matches 10 bases. The germline gives CDR1 SGDLS, CDR2 YYNGEE. J lost 3 bases, V lost 0 bases, and 4 bases had no gene match. This CDR3 contains 16 residues. The CDR3 DNA is TGTGCCAGCAGCGTAGGAGCGGGGGGGCCTACAGATACGCAGTATTTT. This codes for CASSVGAGGPTDTQYF.